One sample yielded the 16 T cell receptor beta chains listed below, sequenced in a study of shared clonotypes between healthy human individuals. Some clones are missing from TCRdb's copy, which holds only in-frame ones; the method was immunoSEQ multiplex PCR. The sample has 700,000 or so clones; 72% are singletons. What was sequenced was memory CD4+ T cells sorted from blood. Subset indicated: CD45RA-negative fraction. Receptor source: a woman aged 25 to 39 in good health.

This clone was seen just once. CDR3 in amino acids: CASSQARSEKLFF. CDR3 nucleotide sequence: TGCGCCAGCAGCCAGGCGCGATCGGAAAAACTGTTTTTT. This chain connects TRBV4-1 to TRBJ1-4; D call uncertain. The CDR3 is 13 residues long. V was clipped by 3 bases and J by 8 bases, with 10 bases between them. Germline V gene data show CDR1 as MGHRA and CDR2 as YSYEKL.

This chain's CDR3 is CASSLDFRNQPQHF. In DNA, the CDR3 is TGTGCCAGCAGCTTAGATTTTCGCAATCAGCCCCAGCATTTT. The genes are TRBV11-2 and TRBJ1-5; D remains ambiguous. Germline CDR1 is SGHAT and CDR2 is FQNNGV. Trimming cost V 0 bases and J 2 bases, with 5 bases left between them. CDR3 length: 14 residues.

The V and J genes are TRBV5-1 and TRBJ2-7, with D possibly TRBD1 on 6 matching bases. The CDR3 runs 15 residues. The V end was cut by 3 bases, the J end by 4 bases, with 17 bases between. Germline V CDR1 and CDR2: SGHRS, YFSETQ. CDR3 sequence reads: CASSWLGHDSYEQYF. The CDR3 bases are TGCGCCAGCAGCTGGTTGGGACATGATTCATACGAGCAGTACTTC.

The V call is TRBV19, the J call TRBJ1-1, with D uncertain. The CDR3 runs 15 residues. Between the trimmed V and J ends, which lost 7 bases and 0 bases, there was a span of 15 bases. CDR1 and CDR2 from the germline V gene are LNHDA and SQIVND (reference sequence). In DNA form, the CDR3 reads TGTGCCAGTAAGAGGTCTCCACCCATGAACACTGAAGCTTTCTTT. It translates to CASKRSPPMNTEAFF.

CDR3 in DNA: TGCGCCAGCAGCTTTGATGGCGGGACCGCCTCCTACGAGCAGTACTTC. Translation: CASSFDGGTASYEQYF. The chain uses TRBV5-1 and TRBJ2-7, with D perhaps matching TRBD2 (6 bases). CDR1 SGHRS and CDR2 YFSETQ come from the germline V gene. CDR3 length: 16 amino acids. With 2 bases removed from V and 0 bases from J, the gap between germline ends came to 15 bases.

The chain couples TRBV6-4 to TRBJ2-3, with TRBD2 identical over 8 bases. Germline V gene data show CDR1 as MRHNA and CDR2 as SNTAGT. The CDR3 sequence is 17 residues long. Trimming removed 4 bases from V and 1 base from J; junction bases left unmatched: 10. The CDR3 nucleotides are TGTGCCAGCAGTGCAGCAGCGGGAGTAGAGGGCACAGATACGCAGTATTTT. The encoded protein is CASSAAAGVEGTDTQYF.

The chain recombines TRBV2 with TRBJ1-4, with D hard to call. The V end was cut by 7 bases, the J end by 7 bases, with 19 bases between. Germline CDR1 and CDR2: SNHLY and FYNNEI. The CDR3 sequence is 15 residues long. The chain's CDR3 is CASMGGALPGEKLFF. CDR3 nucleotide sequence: TGTGCCAGCATGGGAGGCGCTTTGCCCGGTGAAAAACTGTTTTTT.

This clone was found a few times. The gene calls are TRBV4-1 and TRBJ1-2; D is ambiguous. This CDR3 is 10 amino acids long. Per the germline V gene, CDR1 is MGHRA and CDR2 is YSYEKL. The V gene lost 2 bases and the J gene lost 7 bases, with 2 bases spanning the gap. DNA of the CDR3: TGCGCCAGCAGCCAACCTGGCTACACCTTC. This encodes CASSQPGYTF.

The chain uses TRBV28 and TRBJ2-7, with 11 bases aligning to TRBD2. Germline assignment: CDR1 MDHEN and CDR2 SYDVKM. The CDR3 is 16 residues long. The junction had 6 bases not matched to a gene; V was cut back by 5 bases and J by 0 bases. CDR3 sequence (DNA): TGTGCCAGCAGTGGAGGGACTAGCGGTATCTCCTACGAGCAGTACTTC. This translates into CASSGGTSGISYEQYF.

Written as DNA, the CDR3 is TGTGCCAGCCTAACTACCGGCGGACAGGGATTATACGAGCAGTACTTC. Its translation: CASLTTGGQGLYEQYF. J is TRBJ2-7 and V is TRBV28, with 8 bases identical to TRBD1. J was trimmed by 4 bases and V by 8 bases; bases with no gene match: 16. This CDR3 has 16 amino acids. Germline CDR1 is MDHEN and CDR2 is SYDVKM.

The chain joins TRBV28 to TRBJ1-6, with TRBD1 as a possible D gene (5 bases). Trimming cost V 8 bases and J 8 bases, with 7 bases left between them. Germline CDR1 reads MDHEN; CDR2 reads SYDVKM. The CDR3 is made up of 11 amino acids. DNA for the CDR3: TGTGCCAGCGGCAGGGATTCACCCCTCCACTTT. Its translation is CASGRDSPLHF.

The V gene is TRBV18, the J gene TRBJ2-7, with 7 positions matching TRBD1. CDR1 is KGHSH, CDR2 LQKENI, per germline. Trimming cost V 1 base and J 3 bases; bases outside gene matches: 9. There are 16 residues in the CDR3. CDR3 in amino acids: CASSPLETGPIYEQYF. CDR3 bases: TGTGCCAGCTCACCACTTGAGACAGGGCCCATCTACGAGCAGTACTTC.

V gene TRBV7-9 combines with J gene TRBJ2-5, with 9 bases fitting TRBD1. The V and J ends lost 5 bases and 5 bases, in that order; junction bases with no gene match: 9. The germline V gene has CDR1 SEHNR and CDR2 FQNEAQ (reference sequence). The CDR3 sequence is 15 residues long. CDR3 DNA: TGTGCCAGCAGCGGTCGAACAGGGGGCGGGGAGACCCAGTACTTC. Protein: CASSGRTGGGETQYF.

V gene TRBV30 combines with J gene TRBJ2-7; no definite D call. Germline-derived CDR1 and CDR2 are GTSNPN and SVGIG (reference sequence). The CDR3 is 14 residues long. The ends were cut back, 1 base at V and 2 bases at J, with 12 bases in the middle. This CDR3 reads CAWSAGLEPYEQYF. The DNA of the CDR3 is TGTGCCTGGAGTGCTGGATTGGAACCCTACGAGCAGTACTTC.

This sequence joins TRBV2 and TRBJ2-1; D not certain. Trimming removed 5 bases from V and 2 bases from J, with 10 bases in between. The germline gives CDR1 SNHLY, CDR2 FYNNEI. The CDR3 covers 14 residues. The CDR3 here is CASSLMSTYNEQFF. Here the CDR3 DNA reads TGTGCCAGCAGTCTAATGTCAACCTACAATGAGCAGTTCTTC.

The CDR3 sequence: CASSLQGAQDTQYF. CDR3 DNA: TGTGCCAGCAGTTTACAGGGGGCTCAAGATACGCAGTATTTT. The rearrangement joins TRBV27 to TRBJ2-3, with 8 bases aligning to TRBD1. The germline V gene has CDR1 MNHEY and CDR2 SMNVEV (reference sequence). Trimming cost V 2 bases and J 5 bases; bases outside gene matches: 3. The CDR3 covers 14 residues.